This T cell receptor beta chain was recorded in a study of monozygotic twins with inflammatory bowel disease. The CDR3 contains 14 residues. Germline CDR1 is SEHNR and CDR2 is FQNEAQ (reference sequence). UMIs were attached via template switching, each with a 6-nucleotide sample barcode. TCRdb re-called the 5' RACE reads and gives one entry per CDR3 protein, without DNA. There are 150,000 to 200,000 distinct CDR3 sequences in the sample, with around 7% held by the top ten. This chain uses TRBV7-9 with TRBJ2-2; TCRdb proposes TRBD1, but this gene call is untestable without DNA. Material for sequencing was blood. The sequence came from a human donor with ulcerative colitis or Crohn's disease, or a healthy co-twin of an affected twin (not recorded which). CDR3 amino acids: CASSRPDRLGELFF.